The T cell receptor (beta chain) under discussion was sequenced for a study of long-term antiretroviral therapy in people with HIV. Germline V gene data show CDR1 as LNHDA and CDR2 as SQIVND (reference sequence). Trimming shortened V by 4 bases and J by 0 bases, and 12 bases separated the two germline ends. The CDR3 is 15 amino acids. The authors ran the immunoSEQ assay, v3.0, at survey level. Only in-frame clones appear in the TCRdb table, and some are missing; sequencing was by immunoSEQ multiplex PCR. The table lists some 30,000 clones, around 85% of them singletons. The chain combines TRBV19 with TRBJ1-1, with D tentatively TRBD1 (6 bases). This specimen was unsorted PBMCs, taken roughly 3.3 years after starting antiretroviral therapy. This clonotype was sampled from a man aged 18-30 years with HIV. DNA of the CDR3: TGTGCCAGTAGTACACAGGGTACCATGAACACTGAAGCTTTCTTT. It translates to CASSTQGTMNTEAFF.